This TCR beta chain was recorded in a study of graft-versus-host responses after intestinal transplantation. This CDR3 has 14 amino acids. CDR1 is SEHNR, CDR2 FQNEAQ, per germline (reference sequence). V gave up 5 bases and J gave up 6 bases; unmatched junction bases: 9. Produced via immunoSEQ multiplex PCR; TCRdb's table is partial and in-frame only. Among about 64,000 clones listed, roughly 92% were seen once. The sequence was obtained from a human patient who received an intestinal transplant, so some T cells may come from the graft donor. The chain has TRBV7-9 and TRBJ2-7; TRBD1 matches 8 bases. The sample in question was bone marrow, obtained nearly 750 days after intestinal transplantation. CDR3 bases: TGTGCCAGCAGCCCTCTTGGACAGGGTGGCGAGCAGTACTTC. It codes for CASSPLGQGGEQYF. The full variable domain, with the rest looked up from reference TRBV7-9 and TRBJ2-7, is DTGVSQNPRHKITKRGQNVTFRCDPISEHNRLYWYRQTLGQGPEFLTYFQNEAQLEKSRLLSDRFSAERPKGSFSTLEIQRTEQGDSAMYLCASSPLGQGGEQYFGPGTRLTVT.